This T cell receptor beta chain was obtained from a study of blood T cell repertoires in COVID-19. Study context: COVID-19 samples collected from the United States, Italy and Spain covered acute and convalescent phases. From T cells, B-cell-depleted T cells, or PBMCs came the material, which was cDNA or gDNA.

V shed 0 bases and J shed 2 bases, with 8 bases lying between them. CDR1 and CDR2 (germline): MNHEY, SMNVEV (reference sequence). The CDR3 contains 14 residues. Using immunoSEQ multiplex PCR, the repertoire was profiled, and TCRdb retains in-frame clones only, with some absent. The table lists approximately 180,000 clones, around 85% of them singletons, with around a sixth in the top ten. This clone has only a few counts. In Seattle, patients joined the study during active infection and were tracked longitudinally. Material: peripheral blood. The rearrangement links TRBV27 to TRBJ2-7; D is ambiguous. The TCR sequence derives from a person aged 65 to 85 with COVID-19, enrolled during active disease. The CDR3 bases are TGTGCCAGCAGTTTATCGAACAGACCCTACGAGCAGTACTTC. Translated, it gives CASSLSNRPYEQYF.